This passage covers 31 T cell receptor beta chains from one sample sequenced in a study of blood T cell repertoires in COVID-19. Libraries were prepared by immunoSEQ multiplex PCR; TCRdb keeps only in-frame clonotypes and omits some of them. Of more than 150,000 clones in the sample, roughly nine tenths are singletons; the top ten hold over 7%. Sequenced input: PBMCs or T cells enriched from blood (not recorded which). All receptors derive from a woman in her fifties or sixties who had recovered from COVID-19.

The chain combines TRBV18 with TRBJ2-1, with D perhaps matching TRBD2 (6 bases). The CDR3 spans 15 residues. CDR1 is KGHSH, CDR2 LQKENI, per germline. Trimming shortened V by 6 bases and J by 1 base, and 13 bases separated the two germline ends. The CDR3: CASSDLAPSYNEQFF. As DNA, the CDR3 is TGTGCCAGCTCGGACCTAGCGCCATCCTACAATGAGCAGTTCTTC.

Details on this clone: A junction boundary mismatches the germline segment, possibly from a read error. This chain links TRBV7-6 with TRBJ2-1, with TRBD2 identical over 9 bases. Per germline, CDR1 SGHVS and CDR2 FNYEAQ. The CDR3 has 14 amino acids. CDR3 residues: CASSIAGEAYEQFF. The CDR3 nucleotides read TGTGCCAGCAGCATAGCGGGAGAGGCCTATGAGCAGTTCTTC.

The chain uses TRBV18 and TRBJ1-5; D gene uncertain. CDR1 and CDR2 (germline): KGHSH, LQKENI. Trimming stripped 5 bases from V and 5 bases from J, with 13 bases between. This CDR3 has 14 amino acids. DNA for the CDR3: TGTGCCAGCTCAATCTCCGGGAGAGATCAGCCCCAGCATTTT. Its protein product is CASSISGRDQPQHF.

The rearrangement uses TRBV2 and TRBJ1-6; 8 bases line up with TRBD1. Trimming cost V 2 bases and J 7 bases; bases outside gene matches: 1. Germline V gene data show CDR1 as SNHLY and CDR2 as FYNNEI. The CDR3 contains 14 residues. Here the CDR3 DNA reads TGTGCCAGCAGTGAACAGGGGGCCAATTCACCCCTCCACTTT. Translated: CASSEQGANSPLHF.

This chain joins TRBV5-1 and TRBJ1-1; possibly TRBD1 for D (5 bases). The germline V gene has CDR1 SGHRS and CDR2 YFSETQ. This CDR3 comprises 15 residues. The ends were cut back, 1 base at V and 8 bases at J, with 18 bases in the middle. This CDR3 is CASSLMGTGGFEAFF. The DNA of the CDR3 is TGCGCCAGCAGCTTGATGGGGACCGGGGGTTTCGAAGCTTTCTTT.

CDR3 coding DNA: TGTGCCACCAGCTCAGCTAACTATGGCTACACCTTC. It specifies CATSSANYGYTF. The gene calls are TRBV15 and TRBJ1-2; no firm D call. Germline CDR1 LNHNV, CDR2 YYDKDF (reference sequence). V was trimmed by 5 bases and J by 0 bases, leaving 4 bases between them. This CDR3 is 12 amino acids long. The full variable domain, in which reference TRBV15 and TRBJ1-2 provide the parts outside the CDR3, is DAMVIQNPRYQVTQFGKPVTLSCSQTLNHNVMYWYQQKSSQAPKLLFHYYDKDFNNEADTPDNFQSRRPNTSFCFLDIRSPGLGDTAMYLCATSSANYGYTFGSGTRLTVV.

CDR3 DNA: TGTGCCACCAGTGGCCCGGGACTAGCATCTGGAGAGACCCAGTACTTC. Translation gives CATSGPGLASGETQYF. The chain is built from TRBV24-1 and TRBJ2-5; 9 bases are shared with TRBD2. The CDR3 runs to 16 residues. Germline trimming cut 5 bases from V and 4 bases from J; bases unmatched to any gene: 10. Germline CDR1 KGHDR, CDR2 SFDVKD.

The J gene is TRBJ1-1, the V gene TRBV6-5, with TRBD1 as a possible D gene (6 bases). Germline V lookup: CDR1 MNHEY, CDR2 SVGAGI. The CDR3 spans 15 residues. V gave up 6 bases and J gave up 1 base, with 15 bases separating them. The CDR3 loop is CASSRRGQANTEAFF. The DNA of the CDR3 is TGTGCCAGCAGCCGGCGGGGGCAGGCGAACACTGAAGCTTTCTTT.

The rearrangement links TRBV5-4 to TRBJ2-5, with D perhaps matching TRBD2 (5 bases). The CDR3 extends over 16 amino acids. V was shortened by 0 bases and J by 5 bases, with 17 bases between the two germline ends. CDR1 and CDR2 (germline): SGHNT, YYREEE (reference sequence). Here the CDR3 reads CASSLVASSRGETQYF. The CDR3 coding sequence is TGTGCCAGCAGCTTGGTAGCTAGCAGCCGTGGGGAGACCCAGTACTTC.

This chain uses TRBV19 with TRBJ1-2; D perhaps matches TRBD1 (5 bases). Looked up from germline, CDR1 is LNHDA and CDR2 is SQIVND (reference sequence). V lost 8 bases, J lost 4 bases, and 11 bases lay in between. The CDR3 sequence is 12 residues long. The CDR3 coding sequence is TGTGCCAGTGGGGCGGCGCCCTATGGCTACACCTTC. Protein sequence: CASGAAPYGYTF.

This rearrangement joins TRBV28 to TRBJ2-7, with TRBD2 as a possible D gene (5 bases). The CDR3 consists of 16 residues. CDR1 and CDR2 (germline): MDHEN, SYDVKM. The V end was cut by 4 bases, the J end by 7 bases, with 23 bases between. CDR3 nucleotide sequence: TGTGCCAGCAGTTCCATTGCAGAGACCCATCCGGGGGAGCAGTACTTC. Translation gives CASSSIAETHPGEQYF.

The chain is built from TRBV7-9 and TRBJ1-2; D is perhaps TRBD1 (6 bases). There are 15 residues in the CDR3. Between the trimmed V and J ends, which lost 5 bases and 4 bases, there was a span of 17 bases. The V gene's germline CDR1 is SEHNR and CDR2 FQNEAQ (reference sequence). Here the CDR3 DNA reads TGTGCCAGCAGCACTGTGCAACGGACAGTCTATGGCTACACCTTC. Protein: CASSTVQRTVYGYTF.

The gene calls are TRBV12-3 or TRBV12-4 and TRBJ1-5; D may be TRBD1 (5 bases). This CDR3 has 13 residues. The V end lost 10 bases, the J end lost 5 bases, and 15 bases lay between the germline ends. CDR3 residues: CATRRGSDQPQHF. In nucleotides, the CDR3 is TGTGCCACGCGGCGGGGGAGTGATCAGCCCCAGCATTTT.

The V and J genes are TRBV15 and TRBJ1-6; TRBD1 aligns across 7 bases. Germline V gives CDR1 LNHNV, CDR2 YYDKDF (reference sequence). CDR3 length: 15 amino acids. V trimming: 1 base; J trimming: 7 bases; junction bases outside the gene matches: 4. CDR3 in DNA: TGTGCCACCAGCAGAGCCGGGACAGCAAATTCACCCCTCCACTTT. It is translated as CATSRAGTANSPLHF. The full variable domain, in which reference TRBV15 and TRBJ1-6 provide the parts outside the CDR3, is DAMVIQNPRYQVTQFGKPVTLSCSQTLNHNVMYWYQQKSSQAPKLLFHYYDKDFNNEADTPDNFQSRRPNTSFCFLDIRSPGLGDTAMYLCATSRAGTANSPLHFGNGTRLTVT.

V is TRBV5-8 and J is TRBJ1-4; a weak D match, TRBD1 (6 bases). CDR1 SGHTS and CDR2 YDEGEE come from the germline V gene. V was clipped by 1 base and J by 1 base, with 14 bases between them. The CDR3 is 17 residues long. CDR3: CASSLLIVGGTNEKLFF. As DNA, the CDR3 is TGTGCCAGCAGCTTGTTGATTGTAGGGGGAACTAATGAAAAACTGTTTTTT.

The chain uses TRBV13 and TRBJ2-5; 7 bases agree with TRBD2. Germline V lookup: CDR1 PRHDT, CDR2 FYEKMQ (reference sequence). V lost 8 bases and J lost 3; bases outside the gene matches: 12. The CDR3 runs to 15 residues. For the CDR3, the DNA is TGTGCCAGCGGGGGGAGGGAGAGAGGGAAAGAGACCCAGTACTTC. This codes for CASGGRERGKETQYF.

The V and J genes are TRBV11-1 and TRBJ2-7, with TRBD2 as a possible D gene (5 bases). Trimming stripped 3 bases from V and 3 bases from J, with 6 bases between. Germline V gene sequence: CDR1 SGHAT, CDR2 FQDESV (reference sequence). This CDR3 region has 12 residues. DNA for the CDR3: TGTGCCAGCAGCTTCGGGGTCTACGAGCAGTACTTC. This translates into CASSFGVYEQYF.

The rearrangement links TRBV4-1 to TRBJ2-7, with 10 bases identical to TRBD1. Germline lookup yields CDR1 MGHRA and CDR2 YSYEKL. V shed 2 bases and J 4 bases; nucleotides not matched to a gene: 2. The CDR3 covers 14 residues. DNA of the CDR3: TGCGCCAGCAGCCAACCGGGACAGGGGTACGAGCAGTACTTC. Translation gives CASSQPGQGYEQYF.

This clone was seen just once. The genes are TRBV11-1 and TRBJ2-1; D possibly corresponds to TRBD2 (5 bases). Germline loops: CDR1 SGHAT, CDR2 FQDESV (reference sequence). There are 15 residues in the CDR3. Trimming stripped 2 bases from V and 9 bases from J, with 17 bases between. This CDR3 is CASSLRQHPEGEQFF. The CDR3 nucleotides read TGTGCCAGCAGCTTACGGCAGCATCCCGAGGGTGAGCAGTTCTTC.

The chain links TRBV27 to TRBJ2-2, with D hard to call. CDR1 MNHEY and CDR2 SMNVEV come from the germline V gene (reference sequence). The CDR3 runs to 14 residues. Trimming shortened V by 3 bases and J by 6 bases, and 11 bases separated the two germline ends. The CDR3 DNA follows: TGTGCCAGCAGTTTTTATTCGGTTTCCGGGGAGCTGTTTTTT. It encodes CASSFYSVSGELFF.

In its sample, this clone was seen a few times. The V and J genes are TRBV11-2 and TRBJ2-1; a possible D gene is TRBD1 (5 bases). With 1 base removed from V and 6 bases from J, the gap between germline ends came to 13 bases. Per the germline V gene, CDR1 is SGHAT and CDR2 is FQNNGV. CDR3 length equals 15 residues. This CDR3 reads CASSLVSGFGNEQFF. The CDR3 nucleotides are TGTGCCAGCAGCTTAGTATCAGGGTTCGGCAATGAGCAGTTCTTC.

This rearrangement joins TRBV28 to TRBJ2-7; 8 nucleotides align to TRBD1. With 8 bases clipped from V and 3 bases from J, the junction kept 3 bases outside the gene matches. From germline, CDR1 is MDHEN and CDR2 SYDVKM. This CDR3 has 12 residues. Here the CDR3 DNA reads TGTGCCAGCCGGACAGGGTACTACGAGCAGTACTTC. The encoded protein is CASRTGYYEQYF. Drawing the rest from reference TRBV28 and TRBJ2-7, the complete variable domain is DVKVTQSSRYLVKRTGEKVFLECVQDMDHENMFWYRQDPGLGLRLIYFSYDVKMKEKGDIPEGYSVSREKKERFSLILESASTNQTSMYLCASRTGYYEQYFGPGTRLTVT.

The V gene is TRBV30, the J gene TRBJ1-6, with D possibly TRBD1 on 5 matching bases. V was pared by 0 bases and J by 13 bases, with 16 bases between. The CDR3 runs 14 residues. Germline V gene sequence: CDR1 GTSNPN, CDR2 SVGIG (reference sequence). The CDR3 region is CAWSVLQGESPLHF. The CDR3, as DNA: TGTGCCTGGAGTGTCTTGCAGGGTGAATCGCCCCTCCACTTT.

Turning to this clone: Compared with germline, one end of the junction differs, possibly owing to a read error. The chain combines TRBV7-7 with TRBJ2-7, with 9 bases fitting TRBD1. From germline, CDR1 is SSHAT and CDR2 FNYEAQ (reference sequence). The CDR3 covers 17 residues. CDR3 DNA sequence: TGTGCTAGCAGCTCACCGAGAATTATAACAGGGGGCGTAGGGCAGTACTTC. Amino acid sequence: CASSSPRIITGGVGQYF.

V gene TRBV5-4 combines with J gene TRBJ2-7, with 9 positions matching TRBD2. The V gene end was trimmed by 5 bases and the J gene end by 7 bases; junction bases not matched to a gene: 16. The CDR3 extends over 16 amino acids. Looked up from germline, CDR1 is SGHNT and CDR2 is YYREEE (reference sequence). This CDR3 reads CASSYAPLTSGGEQYF. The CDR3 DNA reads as TGTGCCAGCAGTTACGCGCCCCTGACGAGCGGGGGGGAGCAGTACTTC.

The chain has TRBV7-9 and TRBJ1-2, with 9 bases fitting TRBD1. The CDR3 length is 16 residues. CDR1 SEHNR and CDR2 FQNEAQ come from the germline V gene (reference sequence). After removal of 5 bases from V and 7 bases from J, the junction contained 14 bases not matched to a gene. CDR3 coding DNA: TGTGCCAGCAGCAGTAGTACCGGGACAGGGTTATTTGGCTACACCTTC. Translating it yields CASSSSTGTGLFGYTF.

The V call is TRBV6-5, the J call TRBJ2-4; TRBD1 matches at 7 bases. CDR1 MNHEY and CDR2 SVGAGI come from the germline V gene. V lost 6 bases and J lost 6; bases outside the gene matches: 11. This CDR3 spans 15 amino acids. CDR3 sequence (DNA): TGTGCCAGCAGCCGAGCCCGACAGGGAGCAAACATTCAGTACTTC. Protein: CASSRARQGANIQYF.

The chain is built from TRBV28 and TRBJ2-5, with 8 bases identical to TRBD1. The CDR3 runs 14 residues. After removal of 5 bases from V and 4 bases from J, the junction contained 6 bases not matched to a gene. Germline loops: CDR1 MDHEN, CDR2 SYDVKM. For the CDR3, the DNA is TGTGCCAGCAGTAGGGACAGGAGGGGAGAGACCCAGTACTTC. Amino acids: CASSRDRRGETQYF.

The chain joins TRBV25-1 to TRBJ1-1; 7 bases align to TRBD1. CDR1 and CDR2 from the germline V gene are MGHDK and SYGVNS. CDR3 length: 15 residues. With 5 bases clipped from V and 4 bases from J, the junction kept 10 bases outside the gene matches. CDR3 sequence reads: CASSYRGAHGTEAFF. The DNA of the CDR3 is TGTGCCAGCAGTTACAGGGGCGCCCATGGCACTGAAGCTTTCTTT.

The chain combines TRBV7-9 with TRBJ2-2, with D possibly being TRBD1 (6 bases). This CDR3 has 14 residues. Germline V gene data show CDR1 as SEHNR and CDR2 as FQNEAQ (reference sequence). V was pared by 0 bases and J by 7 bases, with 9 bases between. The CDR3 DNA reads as TGTGCCAGCAGCTTAGCACAGGGTGGCGGGGAGCTGTTTTTT. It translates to CASSLAQGGGELFF. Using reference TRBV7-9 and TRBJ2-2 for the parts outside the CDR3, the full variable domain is DTGVSQNPRHKITKRGQNVTFRCDPISEHNRLYWYRQTLGQGPEFLTYFQNEAQLEKSRLLSDRFSAERPKGSFSTLEIQRTEQGDSAMYLCASSLAQGGGELFFGEGSRLTVL.

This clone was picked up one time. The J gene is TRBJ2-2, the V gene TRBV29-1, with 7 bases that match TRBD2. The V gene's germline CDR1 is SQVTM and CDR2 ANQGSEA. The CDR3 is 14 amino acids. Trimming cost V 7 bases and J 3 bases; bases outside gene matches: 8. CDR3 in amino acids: CSAAGERDTGELFF. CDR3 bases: TGCAGCGCCGCGGGAGAACGGGACACCGGGGAGCTGTTTTTT.